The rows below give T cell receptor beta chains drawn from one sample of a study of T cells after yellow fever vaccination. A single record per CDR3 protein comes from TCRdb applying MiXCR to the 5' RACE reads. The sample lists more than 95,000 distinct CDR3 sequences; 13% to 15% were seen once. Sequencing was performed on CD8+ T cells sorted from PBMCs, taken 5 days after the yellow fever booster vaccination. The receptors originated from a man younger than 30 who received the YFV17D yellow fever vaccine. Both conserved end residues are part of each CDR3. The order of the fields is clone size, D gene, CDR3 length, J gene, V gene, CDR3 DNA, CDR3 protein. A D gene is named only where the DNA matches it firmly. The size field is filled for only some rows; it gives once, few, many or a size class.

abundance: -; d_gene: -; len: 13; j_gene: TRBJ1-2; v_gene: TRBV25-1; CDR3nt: TGTGCCAGCAGTGGGGGGGCAGGGAATGGCTACACCTTC; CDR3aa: CASSGGAGNGYTF
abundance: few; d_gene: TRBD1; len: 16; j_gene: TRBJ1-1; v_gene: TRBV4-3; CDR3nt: TGCGCCAGCAGCCAAGATCGGGGACAGATGAACACTGAAGCTTTCTTT; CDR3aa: CASSQDRGQMNTEAFF
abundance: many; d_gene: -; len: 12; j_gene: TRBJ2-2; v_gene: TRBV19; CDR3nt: TGTGCCAGTTGGACAGCCACCGGGGAGCTGTTTTTT; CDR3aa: CASWTATGELFF
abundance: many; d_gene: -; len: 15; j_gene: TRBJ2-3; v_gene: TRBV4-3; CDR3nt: TGCGCCAGCAGCCAAGATTCCCTCCGCACAGATACGCAGTATTTT; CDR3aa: CASSQDSLRTDTQYF
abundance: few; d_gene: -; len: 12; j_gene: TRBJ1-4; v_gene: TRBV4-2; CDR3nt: TGTGCCAGCAGCCAAGATTTAAAAAAACTGTTTTTT; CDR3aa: CASSQDLKKLFF
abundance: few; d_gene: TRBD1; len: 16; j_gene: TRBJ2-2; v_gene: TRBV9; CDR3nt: TGTGCCAGCAGCGTGTCGGCAGGGGGAGAAACCGGGGAGCTGTTTTTT; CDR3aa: CASSVSAGGETGELFF
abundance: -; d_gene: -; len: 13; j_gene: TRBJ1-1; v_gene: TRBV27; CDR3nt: TGTGCCAGCAGTTTGGGCGTCTGGACTGAAGCTTTCTTT; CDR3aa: CASSLGVWTEAFF
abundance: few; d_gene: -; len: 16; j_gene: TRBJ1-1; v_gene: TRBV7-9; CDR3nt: TGTGCCAGCAGCTCCGAAAGACCGCGGCGGAACACTGAAGCTTTCTTT; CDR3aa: CASSSERPRRNTEAFF
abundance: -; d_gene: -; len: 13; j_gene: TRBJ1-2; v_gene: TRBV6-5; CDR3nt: TGTGCCAGCAGTCCTACAGGGAGTGGTTTCTACACCTTC; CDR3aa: CASSPTGSGFYTF
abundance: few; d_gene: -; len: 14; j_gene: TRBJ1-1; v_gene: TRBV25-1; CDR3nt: TGTGCCAGCAGTGCCCCCGGGGGCAGTACTGAAGCTTTCTTT; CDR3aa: CASSAPGGSTEAFF
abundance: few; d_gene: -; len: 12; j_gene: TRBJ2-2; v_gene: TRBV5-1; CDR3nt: TGCGCCAGCAGCTTGGAATGGGGGGAGCTGTTTTTT; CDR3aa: CASSLEWGELFF
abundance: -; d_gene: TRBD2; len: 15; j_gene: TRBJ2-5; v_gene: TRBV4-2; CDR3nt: TGTGCCATCTCCCCCGGGGAGGGGAATCAAGAGACCCAGTACTTC; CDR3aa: CAISPGEGNQETQYF
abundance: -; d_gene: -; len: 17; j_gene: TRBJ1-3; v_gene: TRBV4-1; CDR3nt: TGCGCCAGCAGCGGTACCCCCCAGTTGAGCTCTGGAAACACCATATATTTT; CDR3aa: CASSGTPQLSSGNTIYF
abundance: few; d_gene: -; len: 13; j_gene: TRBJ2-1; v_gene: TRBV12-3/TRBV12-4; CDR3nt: TGTGCCAGCAGTGGGGGGGCCCCCAATGAGCAGTTCTTC; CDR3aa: CASSGGAPNEQFF
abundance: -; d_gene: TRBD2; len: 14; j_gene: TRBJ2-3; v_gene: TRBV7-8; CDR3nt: TGTGCCAGCAGCCCACGGGGGGGCCCAGATACGCAGTATTTT; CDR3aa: CASSPRGGPDTQYF
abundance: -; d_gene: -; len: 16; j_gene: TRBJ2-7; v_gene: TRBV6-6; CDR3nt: TGTGCCAGCAGTTTCTTAGCCCCAGAAAGCTCCTACGAGCAGTACTTC; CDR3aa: CASSFLAPESSYEQYF
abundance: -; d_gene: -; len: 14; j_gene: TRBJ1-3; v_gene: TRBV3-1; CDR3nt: TGTGCCAGCAGCCACCCCGGGACTGGAAACACCATATATTTT; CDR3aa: CASSHPGTGNTIYF
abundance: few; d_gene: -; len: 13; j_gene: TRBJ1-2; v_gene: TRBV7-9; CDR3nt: TGTGCCAGCGGCCTAGACAGCGGCTATGGCTACACCTTC; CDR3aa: CASGLDSGYGYTF
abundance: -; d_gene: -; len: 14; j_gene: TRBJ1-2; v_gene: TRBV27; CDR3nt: TGTGCCAGCAGTTTATCACCTCCGTTGAATGGCTACACCTTC; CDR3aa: CASSLSPPLNGYTF
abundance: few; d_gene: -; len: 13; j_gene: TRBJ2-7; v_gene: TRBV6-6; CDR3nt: TGTGCCAGCAGTGGGGGCCTCTCCTACGAGCAGTACTTC; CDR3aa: CASSGGLSYEQYF
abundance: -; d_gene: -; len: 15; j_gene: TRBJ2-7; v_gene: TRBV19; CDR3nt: TGTGCCAGTAGTATGAGGCAGGGGGGCTCCTACGAGCAGTACTTC; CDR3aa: CASSMRQGGSYEQYF
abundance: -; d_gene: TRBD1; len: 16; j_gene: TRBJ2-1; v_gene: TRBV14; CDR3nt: TGTGCCAGCAGCCCGCTCACAGGGGGATACTACAATGAGCAGTTCTTC; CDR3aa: CASSPLTGGYYNEQFF
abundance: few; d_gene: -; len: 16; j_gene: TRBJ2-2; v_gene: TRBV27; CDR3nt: TGTGCCAGCAGTTTATTGGGGGGCCCGAACACCGGGGAGCTGTTTTTT; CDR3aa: CASSLLGGPNTGELFF
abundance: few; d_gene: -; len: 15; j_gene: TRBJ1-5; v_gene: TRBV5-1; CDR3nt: TGCGCCAGCAGCTTGGAAGGCAGGGGCAATCAGCCCCAGCATTTT; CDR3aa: CASSLEGRGNQPQHF
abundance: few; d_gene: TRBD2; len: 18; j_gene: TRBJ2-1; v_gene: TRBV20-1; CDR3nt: TGCAGTGCTACCGCCACCCTAGCGGGGGGACTTTTTGGGAATGAGCAGTTCTTC; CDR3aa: CSATATLAGGLFGNEQFF
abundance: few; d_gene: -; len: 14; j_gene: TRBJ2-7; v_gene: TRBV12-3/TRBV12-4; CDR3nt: TGTGCCAGCAGTTTTGGTCCGGAGGGCTACGAGCAGTACTTC; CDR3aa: CASSFGPEGYEQYF
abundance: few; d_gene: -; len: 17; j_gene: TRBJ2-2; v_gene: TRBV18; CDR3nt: TGTGCCAGCTCACCACTCGTCACGGCCCTTTTTACCGGGGAGCTGTTTTTT; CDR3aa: CASSPLVTALFTGELFF
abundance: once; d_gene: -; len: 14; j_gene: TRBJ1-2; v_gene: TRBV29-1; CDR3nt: TGCAGCGTTGAAGGCGGGACCCTTGGTTGGGGCTACACCTTC; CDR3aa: CSVEGGTLGWGYTF
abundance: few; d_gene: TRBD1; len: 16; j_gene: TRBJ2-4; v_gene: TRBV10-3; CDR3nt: TGTGCCACGGGCTCCGAGGACAGGGTAGCCAAAAACATTCAGTACTTC; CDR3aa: CATGSEDRVAKNIQYF
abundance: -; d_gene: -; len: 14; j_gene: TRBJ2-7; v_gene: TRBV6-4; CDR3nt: TGTGCCAGCAGTGCCGGCGTAGGCCCCTACGAGCAGTACTTC; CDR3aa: CASSAGVGPYEQYF
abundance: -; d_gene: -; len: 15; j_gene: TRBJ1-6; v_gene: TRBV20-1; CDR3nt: TGCAGTGCTAGAGATTTCGCAGCCGGGGATTCACCCCTCCACTTT; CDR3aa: CSARDFAAGDSPLHF